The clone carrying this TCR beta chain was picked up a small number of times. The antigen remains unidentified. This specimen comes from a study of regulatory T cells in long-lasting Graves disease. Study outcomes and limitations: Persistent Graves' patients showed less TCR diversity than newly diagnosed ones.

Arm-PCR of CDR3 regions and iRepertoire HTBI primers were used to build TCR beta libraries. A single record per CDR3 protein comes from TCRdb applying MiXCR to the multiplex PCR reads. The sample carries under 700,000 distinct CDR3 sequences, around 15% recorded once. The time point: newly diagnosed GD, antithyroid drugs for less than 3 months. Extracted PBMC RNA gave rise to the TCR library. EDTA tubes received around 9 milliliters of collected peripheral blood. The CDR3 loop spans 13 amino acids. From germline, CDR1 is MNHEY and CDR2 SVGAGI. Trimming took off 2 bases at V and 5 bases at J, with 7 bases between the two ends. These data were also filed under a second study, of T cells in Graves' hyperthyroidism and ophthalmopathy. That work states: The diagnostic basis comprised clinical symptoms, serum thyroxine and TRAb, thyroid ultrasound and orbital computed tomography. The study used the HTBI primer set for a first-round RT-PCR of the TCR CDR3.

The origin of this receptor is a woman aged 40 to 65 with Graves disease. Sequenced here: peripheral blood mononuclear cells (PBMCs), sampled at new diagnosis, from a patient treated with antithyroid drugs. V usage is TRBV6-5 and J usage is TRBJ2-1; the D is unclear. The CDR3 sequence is CASSYGRDNEQFF. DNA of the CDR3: TGTGCCAGCAGTTACGGCCGGGACAATGAGCAGTTCTTC.